This TCR beta chain emerged from a study of beta chain features in type 1 diabetes. Study results and caveats: Shorter TCRB CDR3s, moderately but significantly so, were found in Type 1 diabetes patients in all four CD4+ subsets.

Trimming cost V 6 bases and J 2 bases; bases outside gene matches: 6. Per the germline V gene, CDR1 is MDHEN and CDR2 is SYDVKM. The CDR3 is 14 amino acids. It was one heparinised blood draw, averaging about 116 mL, that each donor gave. CD45RO/CCR7/CD25/CD127/CD95/CD27 staining was used to isolate CD4+ naive, central memory, regulatory and stem cell-like memory cells by sorting. Expressed TCRB transcripts got sequenced, as all isolated RNA was reverse transcribed. The protocol was immunoSEQ multiplex PCR, while the TCRdb copy is restricted to in-frame clones and leaves out a portion. The data contain 95,000 to 150,000 clones, around a sixth of them seen just once; the ten biggest clones take up about 2.4%. With regard to this clone: The antigen is not known.

The sequencing sample was made of central memory CD4+ T cells from blood. This clonotype was obtained from a man younger than 35 with type 1 diabetes. The chain is built from TRBV28 and TRBJ2-7; 8 bases align to TRBD2. Written as DNA, the CDR3 is TGTGCCAGCAGCCGAGCGGGGGCAACCTACGAGCAGTACTTC. Its translation is CASSRAGATYEQYF.